Following are 25 T cell receptor beta chains from one sample sequenced in a study of blood T cell repertoires in COVID-19. The assay was immunoSEQ multiplex PCR, and TCRdb's table has in-frame clones only and misses some. The data contain approximately 52,000 clones, 85% of them singletons. What was sequenced was peripheral blood. These receptors were obtained from a human donor in a cohort sampled during active COVID-19.

The rearrangement uses TRBV28 and TRBJ1-1; 8 bases match TRBD1. The germline V gene has CDR1 MDHEN and CDR2 SYDVKM. V was pared by 5 bases and J by 0 bases, with 11 bases of the junction left unmatched. The CDR3 runs 17 residues. The CDR3 protein is CASSRWRTGGLNTEAFF. CDR3 coding DNA: TGTGCCAGCAGTAGATGGCGAACAGGGGGTTTGAACACTGAAGCTTTCTTT.

Here the CDR3 DNA reads TGTGCCAGCAGTTACGGCAGGTACACAGATACGCAGTATTTT. This encodes CASSYGRYTDTQYF. The rearrangement links TRBV6-5 to TRBJ2-3; no reliable D call. Trimming shortened V by 2 bases and J by 2 bases, and 8 bases separated the two germline ends. This CDR3 spans 14 amino acids. The V gene's germline CDR1 is MNHEY and CDR2 SVGAGI.

The chain joins TRBV4-1 to TRBJ2-1; a possible D gene is TRBD1 (5 bases). Germline CDR1 MGHRA, CDR2 YSYEKL. Between the trimmed V and J ends, which lost 0 bases and 3 bases, there was a span of 15 bases. The CDR3 has 17 amino acids. The DNA of the CDR3 is TGCGCCAGCAGCCAAGAACCTCGCAGGGCAGGCTACAATGAGCAGTTCTTC. It encodes CASSQEPRRAGYNEQFF.

V gene TRBV7-9 combines with J gene TRBJ1-1, with 9 bases aligning to TRBD1. Germline V gene lookup returns CDR1 SEHNR and CDR2 FQNEAQ (reference sequence). The CDR3 is 16 amino acids. Losses at the gene ends were 3 bases for V and 4 bases for J; bases not matched to a gene: 9. Written as DNA, the CDR3 is TGTGCCAGCAGCTTTGGGACAGGGATTATGTTCACTGAAGCTTTCTTT. This gives the protein CASSFGTGIMFTEAFF. The full variable domain, with the rest looked up from reference TRBV7-9 and TRBJ1-1, is DTGVSQNPRHKITKRGQNVTFRCDPISEHNRLYWYRQTLGQGPEFLTYFQNEAQLEKSRLLSDRFSAERPKGSFSTLEIQRTEQGDSAMYLCASSFGTGIMFTEAFFGQGTRLTVV.

This chain uses TRBV18 with TRBJ2-2; 10 bases are a match to TRBD2. The CDR3 has 17 residues. Germline V gene data show CDR1 as KGHSH and CDR2 as LQKENI. V dropped 4 bases and J dropped 3; count of bases not matched to a gene: 8. The CDR3 loop is CASSLETSGFHTGELFF. CDR3 coding DNA: TGTGCCAGCTCACTGGAGACTAGCGGGTTCCACACCGGGGAGCTGTTTTTT. Together with reference TRBV18 and TRBJ2-2, the CDR3 gives the full variable domain: NAGVMQNPRHLVRRRGQEARLRCSPMKGHSHVYWYRQLPEEGLKFMVYLQKENIIDESGMPKERFSAEFPKEGPSILRIQQVVRGDSAAYFCASSLETSGFHTGELFFGEGSRLTVL.

The V gene is TRBV5-4, the J gene TRBJ1-2; 7 positions match TRBD1. Germline assignment: CDR1 SGHNT and CDR2 YYREEE (reference sequence). The CDR3 is made up of 14 amino acids. Unmatched junction bases numbered 7, after V lost 4 bases and J lost 4 bases. CDR3 loop: CASSQKTGAYGYTF. Here the CDR3 DNA reads TGTGCCAGCAGCCAGAAAACAGGGGCCTATGGCTACACCTTC.

The chain uses TRBV5-6 and TRBJ2-5; 8 nucleotides match TRBD1. Germline V gives CDR1 SGHDT, CDR2 YYEEEE. Unmatched junction bases numbered 9, after V lost 3 bases and J lost 5 bases. The CDR3 runs to 15 residues. The CDR3 DNA follows: TGTGCCAGCAGCTCCGGACAGGGACTCGTGGAGACCCAGTACTTC. This codes for CASSSGQGLVETQYF.

The chain carries TRBV28 and TRBJ1-1; D unresolved. CDR1 and CDR2 (germline): MDHEN, SYDVKM. The V gene lost 7 bases and the J gene lost 0 bases, with 12 bases spanning the gap. This CDR3 contains 14 residues. CDR3 protein: CASTPPSLNTEAFF. The CDR3 nucleotides are TGTGCCAGCACGCCCCCGAGTTTGAACACTGAAGCTTTCTTT.

J is TRBJ2-1 and V is TRBV2; maybe TRBD1 (5 bases). The CDR3 loop spans 13 amino acids. Germline lookup yields CDR1 SNHLY and CDR2 FYNNEI. The V gene lost 5 bases and the J gene lost 4 bases, with 9 bases spanning the gap. The CDR3 DNA reads as TGTGCCAGCAGTCCCACAGGTTACAATGAGCAGTTCTTC. It encodes CASSPTGYNEQFF.

The V and J genes are TRBV30 and TRBJ1-1, with 8 nucleotides matching TRBD1. J gave up 1 base and V 7 bases, and 8 bases lay outside the gene matches. This CDR3 comprises 14 residues. The germline V gene encodes CDR1 GTSNPN and CDR2 SVGIG (reference sequence). The CDR3 DNA is TGTGCCTTGACAGCCGGGACAGGGAACACTGAAGCTTTCTTT. This encodes CALTAGTGNTEAFF.

The gene calls are TRBV28 and TRBJ1-2, with 10 nucleotides matching TRBD1. The V segment lost 7 bases and the J segment 11 bases; nucleotides outside the gene matches: 16. The germline V gene encodes CDR1 MDHEN and CDR2 SYDVKM. The length of the CDR3 is 15 residues. CDR3 region: CASTQAGTGDDRYTF. CDR3 DNA sequence: TGTGCCAGCACCCAAGCCGGGACAGGGGATGATAGATACACCTTC.

The gene calls are TRBV6-2 or TRBV6-3 and TRBJ1-1; no clear D. CDR3 size: 13 residues. With 1 base removed from V and 4 bases from J, the gap between germline ends came to 7 bases. The V gene's germline CDR1 is MNHEY and CDR2 SVGEGT. For the CDR3, the DNA is TGTGCCAGCAGTTACTACGCGGTCACTGAAGCTTTCTTT. This translates into CASSYYAVTEAFF.

The rearrangement links TRBV4-1 to TRBJ2-2, with 10 bases lining up with TRBD1. Germline CDR1 is MGHRA and CDR2 is YSYEKL. V lost 4 bases and J lost 4; bases outside the gene matches: 6. The CDR3 extends over 16 amino acids. The CDR3 sequence: CASSRLDRGVTGELFF. CDR3 in DNA: TGCGCCAGCAGCCGACTGGACAGGGGGGTCACCGGGGAGCTGTTTTTT.

This chain uses TRBV12-3 or TRBV12-4 with TRBJ1-4; no firm D call. Trimming shortened V by 5 bases and J by 10 bases, and 11 bases separated the two germline ends. This CDR3 spans 12 amino acids. The CDR3 DNA is TGTGCCAGCAGTCCCGCTCGGGTAAAACTGTTTTTT. Translated: CASSPARVKLFF.

This chain's CDR3 is CASSQGLAPYEQYF. The CDR3 bases are TGTGCCAGCAGCCAAGGACTAGCGCCCTACGAGCAGTACTTC. V and J are TRBV7-9 and TRBJ2-7, with 9 bases fitting TRBD2. Germline V gene data show CDR1 as SEHNR and CDR2 as FQNEAQ (reference sequence). The CDR3 spans 14 residues. V was clipped by 5 bases and J by 2 bases; unmatched bases: 4.

This sequence joins TRBV10-3 and TRBJ2-6; D is possibly TRBD2 (6 bases). Germline CDR1 and CDR2: ENHRY and SYGVKD. Trimming shortened V by 11 bases and J by 0 bases, and 17 bases separated the two germline ends. This CDR3 is 16 amino acids long. Here the CDR3 DNA reads TGTGCCGCCAGGGAGGACGGTAGCTCTGGGGCCAACGTCCTGACTTTC. It is translated as CAAREDGSSGANVLTF.

This chain joins TRBV21-1 and TRBJ1-6; the tabulated D call, TRBD1, remains unverified against the DNA. TRBV21-1 is noted as a pseudogene. The CDR3 consists of 14 residues. This chain's CDR3 is CASPTGDYNSPLHF. DNA for the CDR3: TGTGCCAGCCCTACAGGCGACTATAATTCACCCCTCCACTTT.

The rearrangement joins TRBV5-1 to TRBJ2-3; TRBD1 matches at 7 bases. CDR1 and CDR2 from the germline V gene are SGHRS and YFSETQ. With 4 bases clipped from V and 3 bases from J, the junction kept 11 bases outside the gene matches. CDR3 size: 16 residues. CDR3 nucleotide sequence: TGCGCCAGCAGCCTTTGGACAGGCGTCGTGACAGATACGCAGTATTTT. Translated, it gives CASSLWTGVVTDTQYF.

The chain couples TRBV27 to TRBJ2-1, with D perhaps TRBD2 (6 bases). Germline V lookup: CDR1 MNHEY, CDR2 SMNVEV (reference sequence). The CDR3 is 13 residues long. V gave up 3 bases and J gave up 7 bases, with 10 bases separating them. The CDR3 protein is CASSLAGRNEQFF. CDR3 DNA: TGTGCCAGCAGTTTGGCAGGGAGGAATGAGCAGTTCTTC.

The V and J genes are TRBV28 and TRBJ1-1; D unresolved. Germline lookup yields CDR1 MDHEN and CDR2 SYDVKM. This CDR3 comprises 15 residues. Trimming shortened V by 5 bases and J by 1 base, and 14 bases separated the two germline ends. The CDR3 loop is CASSPRGGGNTEAFF. The CDR3, as DNA: TGTGCCAGCAGTCCCCGGGGTGGTGGGAACACTGAAGCTTTCTTT. The entire variable domain, with the rest obtained from reference TRBV28 and TRBJ1-1, is as follows: DVKVTQSSRYLVKRTGEKVFLECVQDMDHENMFWYRQDPGLGLRLIYFSYDVKMKEKGDIPEGYSVSREKKERFSLILESASTNQTSMYLCASSPRGGGNTEAFFGQGTRLTVV.

This rearrangement joins TRBV5-1 to TRBJ2-3; D gene ambiguous. The CDR3 spans 14 residues. Germline V lookup: CDR1 SGHRS, CDR2 YFSETQ. Trimming removed 4 bases from V and 0 bases from J, with 9 bases in between. CDR3 sequence: CASSARSSTDTQYF. The CDR3 DNA follows: TGCGCCAGCAGCGCCCGGTCTAGCACAGATACGCAGTATTTT.

The CDR3 sequence is CASSQGVILAGGLTDTQYF. The CDR3 DNA reads as TGCGCCAGCAGCCAAGGGGTAATTCTAGCGGGAGGCCTCACAGATACGCAGTATTTT. The chain couples TRBV4-1 to TRBJ2-3; 11 nucleotides match TRBD2. This CDR3 spans 19 amino acids. Unmatched junction bases numbered 11, after V lost 1 base and J lost 2 bases. Germline V gives CDR1 MGHRA, CDR2 YSYEKL.

This chain connects TRBV7-8 to TRBJ2-7, with D tentatively TRBD2 (6 bases). This CDR3 comprises 15 residues. Germline CDR1 SGHVS, CDR2 FQNEAQ. V was shortened by 3 bases and J by 0 bases, with 12 bases between the two germline ends. The CDR3 DNA is TGTGCCAGCAGCTTTACAGCGGGCGTCTCCTACGAGCAGTACTTC. Its protein product is CASSFTAGVSYEQYF.

This chain uses TRBV7-8 with TRBJ2-7; D gene unclear. CDR1 is SGHVS, CDR2 FQNEAQ, per germline. The CDR3 length is 13 residues. V was shortened by 3 bases and J by 6 bases, with 12 bases between the two germline ends. This CDR3 is CASSLPGPSEQYF. As DNA, the CDR3 is TGTGCCAGCAGCTTGCCGGGTCCATCCGAGCAGTACTTC.

The V call is TRBV6-5, the J call TRBJ1-4, with 8 bases that match TRBD1. The ends lost 5 bases at V and 5 bases at J; junction bases unmatched: 7. Germline-derived CDR1 and CDR2 are MNHEY and SVGAGI. The CDR3 is 15 amino acids. CDR3 residues: CASSPQGARNEKLFF. The CDR3 region has the DNA TGTGCCAGCAGTCCGCAGGGGGCGCGGAATGAAAAACTGTTTTTT.